What follows is one T cell receptor beta chain and its context. The antigen remains undetermined. This sample was taken from a study of T cell responses to AZD1222 COVID-19 vaccine. Points from the study as a whole: Possibly, clonal diversity was underestimated; donors were largely white British and included more females.

Assay used: immunoSEQ multiplex PCR; TCRdb lists only in-frame clones, some missing. The sample records some 130,000 clones, 86% being singletons. The CDR3 loop spans 16 amino acids. The V segment lost 4 bases and the J segment 3 bases; nucleotides outside the gene matches: 6. Germline lookup yields CDR1 KGHSH and CDR2 LQKENI. The sample was peripheral blood, taken on day 0 of AZD1222 vaccination. The sequence was collected from an adult in good health. V gene TRBV18 combines with J gene TRBJ2-2; 9 bases agree with TRBD1. The CDR3 DNA reads as TGTGCCAGCTCACATTCCGGGACAGGGTACACCGGGGAGCTGTTTTTT. This codes for CASSHSGTGYTGELFF. The complete variable domain, with remaining parts taken from reference TRBV18 and TRBJ2-2, reads NAGVMQNPRHLVRRRGQEARLRCSPMKGHSHVYWYRQLPEEGLKFMVYLQKENIIDESGMPKERFSAEFPKEGPSILRIQQVVRGDSAAYFCASSHSGTGYTGELFFGEGSRLTVL.